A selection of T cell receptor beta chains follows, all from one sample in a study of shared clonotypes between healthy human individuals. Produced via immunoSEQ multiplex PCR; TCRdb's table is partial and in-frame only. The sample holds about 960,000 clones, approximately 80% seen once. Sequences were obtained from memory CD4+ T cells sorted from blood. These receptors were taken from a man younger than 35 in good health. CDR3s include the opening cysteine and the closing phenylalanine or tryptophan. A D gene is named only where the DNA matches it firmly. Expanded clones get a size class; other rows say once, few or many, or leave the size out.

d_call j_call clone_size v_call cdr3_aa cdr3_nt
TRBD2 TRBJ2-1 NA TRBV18 CASSPSGGRNEQFF TGTGCCAGCTCACCTAGCGGGGGGAGGAATGAGCAGTTCTTC
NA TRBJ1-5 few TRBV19 CASSIWRDTSNQPQHF TGTGCCAGTAGTATTTGGAGGGACACTAGCAATCAGCCCCAGCATTTT
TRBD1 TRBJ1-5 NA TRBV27 CASSPDRAQPQHF TGTGCCAGCAGCCCGGACAGGGCTCAGCCCCAGCATTTT
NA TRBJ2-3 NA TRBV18 CASSPGWLGSYTDTQYF TGTGCCAGCTCACCGGGCTGGTTAGGGAGTTACACAGATACGCAGTATTTT
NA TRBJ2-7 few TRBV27 CASSPSSREQYF TGTGCCAGCAGCCCCTCTTCCCGCGAGCAGTACTTC
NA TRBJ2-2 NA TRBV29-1 CSASQGVANTGELFF TGCAGCGCCTCACAGGGAGTTGCTAACACCGGGGAGCTGTTTTTT
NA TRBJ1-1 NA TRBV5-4 CASSLDPSGVKVGAFF TGTGCCAGCAGCTTGGACCCAAGTGGGGTTAAGGTTGGCGCTTTCTTT
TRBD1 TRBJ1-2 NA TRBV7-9 CASSFLQGNYGYTF TGTGCCAGCAGCTTCCTACAGGGGAACTATGGCTACACCTTC
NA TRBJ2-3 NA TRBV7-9 CASSLSRALGTDTQYF TGTGCCAGCAGCTTAAGCCGCGCACTGGGCACAGATACGCAGTATTTT
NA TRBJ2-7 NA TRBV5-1 CASSLEGIRNEQYF TGCGCCAGCAGCTTGGAAGGGATTCGGAACGAGCAGTACTTC
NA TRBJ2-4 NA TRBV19 CASSIDPAKNIQYF TGTGCCAGTAGTATAGACCCTGCCAAAAACATTCAGTACTTC
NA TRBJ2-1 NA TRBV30 CAWSARGNEQFF TGTGCCTGGAGTGCCCGAGGTAATGAGCAGTTCTTC
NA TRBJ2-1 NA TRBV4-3 CASSQGWSDEQFF TGCGCCAGCAGCCAAGGGTGGAGCGATGAGCAGTTCTTC
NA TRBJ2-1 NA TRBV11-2 CASSLGGGVGQFF TGTGCCAGCAGCTTAGGAGGCGGGGTGGGGCAGTTCTTC
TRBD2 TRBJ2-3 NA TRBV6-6 CAIDYGGGERTDTQYF TGTGCCATTGATTATGGCGGGGGGGAGCGCACAGATACGCAGTATTTT
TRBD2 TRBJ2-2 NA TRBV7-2 CASSPLAGVRTGELFF TGTGCCAGCAGCCCTCTAGCGGGAGTTAGAACCGGGGAGCTGTTTTTT
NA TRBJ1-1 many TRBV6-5 CASPMVGDTEAFF TGTGCCAGCCCTATGGTGGGAGACACTGAAGCTTTCTTT
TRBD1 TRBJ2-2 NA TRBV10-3 CAIGQGSRTGELFF TGTGCCATCGGACAGGGTTCTCGCACCGGGGAGCTGTTTTTT
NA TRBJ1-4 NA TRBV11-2 CASSPGDRLAEKLFF TGTGCCAGCAGCCCCGGTGACAGGCTGGCCGAAAAACTGTTTTTT
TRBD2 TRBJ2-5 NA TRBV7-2 CASSFASGSRETQYF TGTGCCAGCAGCTTTGCTAGCGGAAGCCGGGAGACCCAGTACTTC
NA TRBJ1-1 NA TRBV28 CASSQDTEAFF TGTGCCAGCAGTCAGGACACTGAAGCTTTCTTT
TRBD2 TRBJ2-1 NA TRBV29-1 CSVGGGTSGRLGGNEQFF TGCAGCGTTGGGGGCGGGACTAGCGGGAGGCTCGGAGGGAATGAGCAGTTCTTC
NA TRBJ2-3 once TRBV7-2 CASSKPVRGRFTDTQYF TGTGCCAGCAGCAAGCCGGTCCGAGGTCGATTCACAGATACGCAGTATTTT
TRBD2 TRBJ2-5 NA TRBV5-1 CASSQLGSGGAADQETQYF TGCGCCAGCAGCCAGCTAGGGAGCGGGGGGGCCGCGGACCAAGAGACCCAGTACTTC
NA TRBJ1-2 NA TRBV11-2 CASSSDRNRGYTF TGTGCCAGCAGCTCCGACAGGAATAGGGGCTACACCTTC
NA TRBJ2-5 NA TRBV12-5 CASGSTWTGLQETQYF TGTGCTAGTGGCTCTACTTGGACGGGACTTCAAGAGACCCAGTACTTC
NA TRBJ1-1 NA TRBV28 CASSGGLRVIIEAFF TGTGCCAGCTCGGGTGGGCTCAGGGTAATCATTGAAGCTTTCTTT
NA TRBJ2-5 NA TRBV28 CASGSAGAKGETQYF TGTGCCAGCGGTTCGGCAGGGGCTAAAGGGGAGACCCAGTACTTC
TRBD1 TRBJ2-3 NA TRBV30 CAWSVQRTGSDTQYF TGTGCCTGGAGTGTACAGCGGACAGGGTCAGATACGCAGTATTTT
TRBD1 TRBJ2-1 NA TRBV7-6 CASSLGAGTGPYNEQFF TGTGCCAGCAGCTTAGGTGCAGGGACAGGGCCCTACAATGAGCAGTTCTTC
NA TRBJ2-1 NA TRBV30 CAWSRESSYNEQFF TGTGCCTGGAGTAGGGAAAGCTCCTACAATGAGCAGTTCTTC
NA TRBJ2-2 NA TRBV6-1 CASSAPNIGELFF TGTGCCAGCAGTGCTCCAAATATAGGGGAGCTGTTTTTT
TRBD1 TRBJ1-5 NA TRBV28 CASSRTGGRGLGNQPQHF TGTGCCAGCAGCAGGACAGGGGGCAGAGGATTAGGAAATCAGCCCCAGCATTTT
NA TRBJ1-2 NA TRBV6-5 CASRQQGGPNYGYTF TGTGCCAGCAGGCAACAGGGAGGTCCGAACTATGGCTACACCTTC
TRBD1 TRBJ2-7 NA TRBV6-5 CASRLHRGQYEQYF TGTGCCAGCAGATTACACAGGGGGCAGTACGAGCAGTACTTC
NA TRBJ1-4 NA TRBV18 CASSSSSATNEKLFF TGTGCCAGCTCATCATCCTCGGCAACTAATGAAAAACTGTTTTTT
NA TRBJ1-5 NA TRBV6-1 CASSESPPPQVGRHF TGTGCCAGCAGTGAATCTCCCCCCCCACAGGTAGGGAGGCATTTT
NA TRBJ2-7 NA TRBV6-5 CASSSYLGEQYF TGTGCCAGCAGTTCCTACTTAGGTGAGCAGTACTTC
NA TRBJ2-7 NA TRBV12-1 CASSFPTRPNRKTYEQYF TGTGCCAGCAGCTTTCCCACCCGCCCTAACAGGAAAACCTACGAGCAGTACTTC
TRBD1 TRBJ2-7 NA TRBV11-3 CASSLSGTGAGEQYF TGTGCCAGCAGCCTCTCCGGGACAGGGGCAGGCGAGCAGTACTTC
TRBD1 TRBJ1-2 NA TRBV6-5 CASSDRAYGYTF TGTGCCAGCAGTGACAGGGCCTATGGCTACACCTTC
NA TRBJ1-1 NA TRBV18 CASSPPEGTEAFF TGTGCCAGCTCACCACCGGAAGGCACTGAAGCTTTCTTT
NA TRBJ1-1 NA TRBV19 CASSIGLSTMNTEAFF TGTGCCAGTAGTATAGGTTTAAGTACTATGAACACTGAAGCTTTCTTT
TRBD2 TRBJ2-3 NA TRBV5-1 CASSLGLAADTQYF TGCGCCAGCAGCTTGGGACTAGCGGCGGATACGCAGTATTTT
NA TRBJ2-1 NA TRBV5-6 CASSKFGQSSYNEQFF TGTGCCAGCAGCAAGTTCGGACAGAGCTCCTACAATGAGCAGTTCTTC
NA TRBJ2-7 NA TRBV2 CASRAWDLSEQYF TGTGCCAGCAGGGCCTGGGACCTCAGCGAGCAGTACTTC
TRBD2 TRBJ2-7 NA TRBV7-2 CASSLSPGGIYEQYF TGTGCCAGCAGCTTATCTCCGGGGGGAATCTACGAGCAGTACTTC
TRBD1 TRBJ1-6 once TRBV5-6 CASSGAGGGSPLHF TGTGCCAGCAGCGGGGCAGGGGGAGGTTCACCCCTCCACTTT
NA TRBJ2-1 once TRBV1 CTSSQALAGCRDEQFF TGCACCAGCAGCCAAGCACTAGCGGGATGCCGCGATGAGCAGTTCTTC
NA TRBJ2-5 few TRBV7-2 CASSSLWGVQETQYF TGTGCCAGCAGCTCCCTTTGGGGGGTCCAAGAGACCCAGTACTTC
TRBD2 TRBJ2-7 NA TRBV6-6 CASSYLSGKSSYEQYF TGTGCCAGCAGTTACTTGAGCGGGAAGTCCTCCTACGAGCAGTACTTC
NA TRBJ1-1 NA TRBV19 CASGLPDTSTEAFF TGTGCCAGCGGCCTTCCAGATACGTCCACTGAAGCTTTCTTT
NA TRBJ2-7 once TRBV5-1 CASSEYNSYEQYF TGCGCCAGCAGCGAGTATAACTCCTACGAGCAGTACTTC
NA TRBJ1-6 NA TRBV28 CASSSHGQTNSPLHF TGTGCCAGCAGTTCTCACGGACAGACTAATTCACCCCTCCACTTT
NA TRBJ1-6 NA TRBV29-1 CSVGDGNNSPLHF TGCAGCGTTGGGGACGGAAATAATTCACCCCTCCACTTT
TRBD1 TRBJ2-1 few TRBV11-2 CASSGTGVGEQFF TGTGCCAGCAGCGGGACAGGGGTTGGTGAGCAGTTCTTC
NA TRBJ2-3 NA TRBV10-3 CAISIRDDTDTQYF TGTGCCATCAGTATTCGGGATGACACAGATACGCAGTATTTT
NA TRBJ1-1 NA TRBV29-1 CSVGTEAFF TGCAGCGTTGGGACTGAAGCTTTCTTT
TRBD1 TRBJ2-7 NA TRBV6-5 CASRGTGASYEQYF TGTGCCAGCAGGGGGACAGGGGCGTCCTACGAGCAGTACTTC